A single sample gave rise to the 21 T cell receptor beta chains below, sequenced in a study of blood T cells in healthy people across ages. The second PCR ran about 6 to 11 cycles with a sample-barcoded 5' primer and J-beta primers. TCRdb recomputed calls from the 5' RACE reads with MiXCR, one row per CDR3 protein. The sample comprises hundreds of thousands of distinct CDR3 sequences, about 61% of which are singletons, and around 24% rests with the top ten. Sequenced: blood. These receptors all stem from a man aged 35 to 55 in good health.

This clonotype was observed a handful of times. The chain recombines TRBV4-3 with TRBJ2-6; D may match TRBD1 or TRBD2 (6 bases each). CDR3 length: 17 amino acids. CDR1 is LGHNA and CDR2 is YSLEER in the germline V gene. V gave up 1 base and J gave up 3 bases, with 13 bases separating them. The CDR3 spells CASSQVWGAGGANVLTF. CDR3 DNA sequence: TGCGCCAGCAGCCAAGTTTGGGGGGCAGGTGGGGCCAACGTCCTGACTTTC.

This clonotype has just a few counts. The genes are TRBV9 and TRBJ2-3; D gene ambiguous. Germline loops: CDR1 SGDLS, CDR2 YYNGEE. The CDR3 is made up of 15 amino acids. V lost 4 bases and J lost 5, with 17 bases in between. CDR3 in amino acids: CASSLSKGWEDTQYF. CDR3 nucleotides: TGTGCCAGCAGCCTTAGTAAGGGTTGGGAAGATACGCAGTATTTT.

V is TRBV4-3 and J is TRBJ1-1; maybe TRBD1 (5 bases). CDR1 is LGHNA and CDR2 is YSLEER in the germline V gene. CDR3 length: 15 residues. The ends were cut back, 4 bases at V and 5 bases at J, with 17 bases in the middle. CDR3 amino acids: CASSPSRGGVTEAFF. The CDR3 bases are TGCGCCAGCAGCCCATCCCGCGGGGGGGTAACTGAAGCTTTCTTT.

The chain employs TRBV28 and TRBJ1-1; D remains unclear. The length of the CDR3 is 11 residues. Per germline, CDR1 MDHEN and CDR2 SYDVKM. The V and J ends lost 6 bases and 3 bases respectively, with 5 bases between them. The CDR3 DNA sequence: TGTGCCAGCAGACGGTACACTGAAGCTTTCTTT. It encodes CASRRYTEAFF.

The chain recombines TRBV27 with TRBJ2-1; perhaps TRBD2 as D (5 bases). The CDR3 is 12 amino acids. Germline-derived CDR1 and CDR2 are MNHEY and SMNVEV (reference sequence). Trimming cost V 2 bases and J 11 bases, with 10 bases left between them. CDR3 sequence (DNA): TGTGCCAGCAGTTTACGGGGTTTTAAGCAGTTCTTC. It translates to CASSLRGFKQFF.

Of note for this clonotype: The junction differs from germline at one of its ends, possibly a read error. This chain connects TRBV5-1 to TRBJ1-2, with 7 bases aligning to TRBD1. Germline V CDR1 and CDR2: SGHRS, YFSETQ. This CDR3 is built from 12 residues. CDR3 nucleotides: TGTGCCAGCAGCTTGACAGGGAATGGCTACACCTTC. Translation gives CASSLTGNGYTF.

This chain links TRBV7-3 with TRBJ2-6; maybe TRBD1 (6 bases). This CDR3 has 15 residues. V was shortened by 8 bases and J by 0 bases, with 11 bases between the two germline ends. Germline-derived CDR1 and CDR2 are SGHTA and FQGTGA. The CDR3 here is CASAQGHSGANVLTF. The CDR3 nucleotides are TGTGCCAGCGCGCAGGGGCACTCTGGGGCCAACGTCCTGACTTTC.

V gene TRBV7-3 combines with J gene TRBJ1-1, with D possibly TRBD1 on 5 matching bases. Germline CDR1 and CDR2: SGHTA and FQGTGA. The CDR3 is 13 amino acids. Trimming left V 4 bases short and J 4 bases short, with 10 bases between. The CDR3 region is CASSSRGVTEAFF. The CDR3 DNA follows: TGTGCCAGCAGCTCACGAGGGGTCACTGAAGCTTTCTTT.

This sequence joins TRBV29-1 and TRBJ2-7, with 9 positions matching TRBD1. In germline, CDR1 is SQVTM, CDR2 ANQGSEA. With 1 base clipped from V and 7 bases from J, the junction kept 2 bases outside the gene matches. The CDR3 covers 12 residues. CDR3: CSVEGTGEEQYF. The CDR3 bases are TGCAGCGTTGAAGGGACAGGGGAAGAGCAGTACTTC.

The CDR3: CASSPPRGGTDTQYF. The CDR3 DNA reads as TGTGCCAGCAGCCCACCTAGAGGGGGCACAGATACGCAGTATTTT. This sequence joins TRBV11-2 and TRBJ2-3; perhaps D is TRBD1 or TRBD2 (5 bases each). CDR3 length equals 15 residues. The V gene's germline CDR1 is SGHAT and CDR2 FQNNGV. Deletions cut 5 bases from V and 1 base from J, with 13 bases between. Filled out from reference TRBV11-2 and TRBJ2-3, the complete variable domain reads EAGVAQSPRYKIIEKRQSVAFWCNPISGHATLYWYQQILGQGPKLLIQFQNNGVVDDSQLPKDRFSAERLKGVDSTLKIQPAKLEDSAVYLCASSPPRGGTDTQYFGPGTRLTVL.

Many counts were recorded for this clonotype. CDR3 coding DNA: TGCAGTGCTAGGAGGTCCCAGGGAGCTGAAGCTTTCTTT. This codes for CSARRSQGAEAFF. The chain employs TRBV20-1 and TRBJ1-1, with D perhaps matching TRBD1 (5 bases). This CDR3 region has 13 residues. Trimming removed 3 bases from V and 6 bases from J, with 14 bases in between. From germline, CDR1 is DFQATT and CDR2 SNEGSKA (reference sequence).

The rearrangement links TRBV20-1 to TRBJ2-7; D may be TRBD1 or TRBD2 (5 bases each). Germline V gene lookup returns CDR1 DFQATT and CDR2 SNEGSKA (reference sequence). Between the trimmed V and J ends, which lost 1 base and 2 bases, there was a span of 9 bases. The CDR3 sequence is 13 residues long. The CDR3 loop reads CSARGQGAYEQYF. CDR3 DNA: TGCAGTGCTAGAGGGCAGGGAGCCTACGAGCAGTACTTC.

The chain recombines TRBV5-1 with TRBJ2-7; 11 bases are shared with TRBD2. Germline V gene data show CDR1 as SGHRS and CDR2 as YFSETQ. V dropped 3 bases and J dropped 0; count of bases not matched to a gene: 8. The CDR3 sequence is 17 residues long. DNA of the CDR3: TGCGCCAGCAGCTCCGAACGACTAGCGGGGAGCTCCTACGAGCAGTACTTC. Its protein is CASSSERLAGSSYEQYF.

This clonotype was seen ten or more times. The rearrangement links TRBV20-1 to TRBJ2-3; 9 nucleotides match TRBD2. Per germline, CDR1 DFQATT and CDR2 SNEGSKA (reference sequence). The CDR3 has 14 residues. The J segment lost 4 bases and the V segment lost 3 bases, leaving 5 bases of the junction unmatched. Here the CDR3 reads CSARAGGMADTQYF. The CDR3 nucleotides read TGCAGTGCTAGGGCGGGGGGGATGGCAGATACGCAGTATTTT.

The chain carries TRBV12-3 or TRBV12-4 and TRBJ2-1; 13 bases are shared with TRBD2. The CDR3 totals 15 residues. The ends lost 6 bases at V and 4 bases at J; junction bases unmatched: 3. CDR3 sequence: CASRATSGGYNEQFF. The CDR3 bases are TGTGCCAGCAGGGCGACTAGCGGGGGGTACAATGAGCAGTTCTTC.

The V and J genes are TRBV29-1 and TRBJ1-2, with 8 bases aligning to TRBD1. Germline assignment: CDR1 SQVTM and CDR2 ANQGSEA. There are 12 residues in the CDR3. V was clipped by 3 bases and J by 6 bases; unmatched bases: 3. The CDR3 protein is CSVDAGGHGYTF. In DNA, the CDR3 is TGCAGCGTTGACGCAGGGGGCCATGGCTACACCTTC.

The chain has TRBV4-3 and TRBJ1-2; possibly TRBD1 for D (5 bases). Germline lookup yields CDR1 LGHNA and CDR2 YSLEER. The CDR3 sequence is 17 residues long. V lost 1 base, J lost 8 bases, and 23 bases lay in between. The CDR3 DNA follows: TGCGCCAGCAGCCAAGTATCGGGGGGTAGCATGAGTCAAGGCTACACCTTC. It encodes CASSQVSGGSMSQGYTF.

CDR3 DNA sequence: TGCAGTGCTAGTCCCTTCAGGGGTGTCTCCTACGAGCAGTACTTC. Amino acid sequence: CSASPFRGVSYEQYF. The genes are TRBV20-1 and TRBJ2-5, with D perhaps matching TRBD1 (6 bases). TRBJ2-7 matches the DNA end more closely, so the J call is doubtful. The CDR3 covers 15 residues. Germline lookup yields CDR1 DFQATT and CDR2 SNEGSKA (reference sequence).

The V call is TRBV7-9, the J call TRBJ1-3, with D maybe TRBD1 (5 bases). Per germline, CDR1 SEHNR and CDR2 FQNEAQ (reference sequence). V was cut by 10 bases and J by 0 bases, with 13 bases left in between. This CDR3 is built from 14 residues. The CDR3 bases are TGTGCCACGGGGCCGACCACCTCTGGAAACACCATATATTTT. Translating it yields CATGPTTSGNTIYF.

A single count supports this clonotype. The CDR3 protein is CASSPTGGIPFF. The CDR3 DNA reads as TGTGCCAGCAGCCCAACAGGGGGTATTCCGTTCTTC. The chain employs TRBV7-9 and TRBJ2-1; 8 bases map to TRBD1. CDR3 length equals 12 residues. The V gene end was trimmed by 5 bases and the J gene end by 15 bases; junction bases not matched to a gene: 9. Germline CDR1 is SEHNR and CDR2 is FQNEAQ (reference sequence).

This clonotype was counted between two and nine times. The CDR3 region has the DNA TGTGCCAGCAGCTTGGGCCAGGGGTTCTACGAGCAGTACTTC. Its translation: CASSLGQGFYEQYF. The chain links TRBV7-9 to TRBJ2-7; the D gene is possibly TRBD1 (6 bases). The CDR3 loop spans 14 amino acids. Germline V gives CDR1 SEHNR, CDR2 FQNEAQ (reference sequence). V lost 3 bases to trimming and J lost 3 bases, with 12 bases between them.